Listed here are 15 T cell receptor beta chains from one sample, sequenced in a study of CD8+ T cells in alopecia areata. Extracted from the samples, RNA was reverse transcribed into cDNA to serve as the sequencing template. The protocol was immunoSEQ multiplex PCR, while the TCRdb copy is restricted to in-frame clones and leaves out a portion. The sample lists about 190,000 clones; 64% were seen once. Treatment here: oral pan-JAK inhibitor, 5-10 mg twice daily. The sample here was CD4+ T cells sorted from blood, taken between weeks 49 and 50, from a patient treated with tofacitinib. Receptors were obtained from a human donor with alopecia areata.

V gene TRBV29-1 combines with J gene TRBJ2-5; 10 bases fit TRBD1. The junction had 10 bases not matched to a gene; V was cut back by 6 bases and J by 3 bases. There are 15 residues in the CDR3. The V gene's germline CDR1 is SQVTM and CDR2 ANQGSEA. The CDR3 protein is CSVQTGGGGEETQYF. CDR3 nucleotides: TGCAGCGTGCAGACAGGGGGCGGAGGAGAAGAGACCCAGTACTTC. Drawing the rest from reference TRBV29-1 and TRBJ2-5, the complete variable domain is SAVISQKPSRDICQRGTSLTIQCQVDSQVTMMFWYRQQPGQSLTLIATANQGSEATYESGFVIDKFPISRPNLTFSTLTVSNMSPEDSSIYLCSVQTGGGGEETQYFGPGTRLLVL.

Points on this clone: A much larger clone differs from this one at a single base, so this may be a read error. J is TRBJ2-1 and V is TRBV6-5; D is unclear. The CDR3 runs to 12 residues. V lost 4 bases and J 6 bases, leaving 7 bases between the germline ends. CDR1 MNHEY and CDR2 SVGAGI come from the germline V gene. CDR3 sequence reads: CASSLLGNEQFF. The CDR3 DNA reads TGTGCCAGCAGTTTACTGGGCAATGAGCAGTTCTTC.

This chain links TRBV14 with TRBJ2-3, with D uncertain. Germline assignment: CDR1 SGHDN and CDR2 FVKESK. Trimming shortened V by 0 bases and J by 6 bases, and 7 bases separated the two germline ends. This CDR3 has 13 amino acids. CDR3 loop: CASSQDLADTQYF. The CDR3 DNA reads as TGTGCCAGCAGCCAAGATTTGGCGGATACGCAGTATTTT.

J is TRBJ2-7 and V is TRBV6-4, with D possibly TRBD2 on 5 matching bases. The V end was cut by 10 bases, the J end by 6 bases, with 10 bases between. In germline, CDR1 is MRHNA, CDR2 SNTAGT. The CDR3 spans 10 residues. CDR3 bases: TGTGCCAACGCTACTAGCGAGCAGTACTTC. It translates to CANATSEQYF.

This clone was picked up a small number of times. The rearrangement links TRBV29-1 to TRBJ2-3; 12 bases map to TRBD1. Looked up from germline, CDR1 is SQVTM and CDR2 is ANQGSEA. There are 14 residues in the CDR3. This chain's CDR3 is CTRAGTGGKDTQYF. The CDR3 coding sequence is TGCACCCGCGCTGGGACAGGGGGCAAAGATACGCAGTATTTT.

The rearrangement uses TRBV5-6 and TRBJ1-6; D uncertain. Germline CDR1 and CDR2: SGHDT and YYEEEE. This CDR3 is 12 amino acids long. V lost 4 bases, J lost 9 bases, and 8 bases lay in between. In DNA, the CDR3 is TGTGCCAGCAGCCGTTTACGTTCACCCCTCCACTTT. Its translation is CASSRLRSPLHF.

V and J are TRBV5-1 and TRBJ2-2, with 7 bases that match TRBD2. CDR3 length: 15 amino acids. Germline CDR1 and CDR2: SGHRS and YFSETQ. The ends lost 2 bases at V and 5 bases at J; junction bases unmatched: 6. This CDR3 reads CASSLGLAATGELFF. The DNA for the CDR3 is TGCGCCAGCAGCTTAGGGCTAGCGGCAACCGGGGAGCTGTTTTTT.

The V gene is TRBV7-2, the J gene TRBJ1-2; D unclear. CDR3 length: 11 amino acids. CDR1 is SGHTA, CDR2 FQGNSA, per germline. The germline V and J ends were trimmed by 4 bases and 6 bases, with 6 bases remaining between them. The CDR3 nucleotides are TGTGCCAGCAGCTCCTTTAATGGCTACACCTTC. Residues: CASSSFNGYTF.

About this clone: Since a much larger clone is just one base distant, this may be a read error. The J gene is TRBJ2-3, the V gene TRBV5-6; D gene unclear. The CDR3 contains 13 residues. The germline V gene has CDR1 SGHDT and CDR2 YYEEEE. V lost 1 base to trimming and J lost 1 base, with 4 bases between them. The CDR3 loop is CASSLKGTDTQYF. The CDR3, as DNA: TGTGCCAGCAGCTTGAAGGGCACAGATACGCAGTATTTT.

The gene calls are TRBV6-6 and TRBJ1-5; D not resolved. The CDR3 length is 13 residues. Germline V gene lookup returns CDR1 MNHNY and CDR2 SVGAGI (reference sequence). Trimming took off 0 bases at V and 5 bases at J, with 5 bases between the two ends. The CDR3 sequence: CASSYSRDQPQHF. The DNA of the CDR3 is TGTGCCAGCAGTTACTCACGGGATCAGCCCCAGCATTTT.

The J gene is TRBJ1-2, the V gene TRBV4-3; 10 nucleotides agree with TRBD1. V was clipped by 1 base and J by 5 bases; unmatched bases: 7. CDR1 is LGHNA and CDR2 is YSLEER in the germline V gene. The CDR3 contains 16 residues. The CDR3 DNA follows: TGCGCCAGCAGCCAAGGACGACAGGGGGCAAAGTATGGCTACACCTTC. It specifies CASSQGRQGAKYGYTF.

In this sample, this clone turned up once. This likely comes from a read error, as the CDR3 has no conserved phenylalanine or tryptophan at its end. No DNA is shown, since the ends of the CDR3 on it are uncertain; the CDR3 is the one TCRdb lists. The gene calls are TRBV9 and TRBJ2-7. Inclusive of both ends, the CDR3 amounts to 10 amino acids. CDR1 is SGDLS, CDR2 YYNGEE, per germline. The CDR3 sequence is CASSPQILGI.

CDR3 DNA: TGTGCCAGCAGCTTCACCGGCGTCGGCTACACCTTC. Its translation: CASSFTGVGYTF. V is TRBV5-6 and J is TRBJ1-2; D is undetermined. V lost 2 bases and J 8 bases, leaving 10 bases between the germline ends. Germline loops: CDR1 SGHDT, CDR2 YYEEEE. The CDR3 extends over 12 amino acids.

The J gene is TRBJ2-5, the V gene TRBV9; the D gene is possibly TRBD2 (5 bases). The length of the CDR3 is 14 residues. The germline V gene encodes CDR1 SGDLS and CDR2 YYNGEE. Trimming left V 2 bases short and J 2 bases short, with 10 bases between. The CDR3 is CASSVASRQETQYF. The CDR3 DNA follows: TGTGCCAGCAGCGTGGCTAGCCGGCAAGAGACCCAGTACTTC.

The chain employs TRBV11-2 and TRBJ2-6, with a tentative D call TRBD1 (6 bases). Between the trimmed V and J ends, which lost 3 bases and 7 bases, there was a span of 13 bases. The CDR3 runs 15 residues. Germline V gives CDR1 SGHAT, CDR2 FQNNGV. This CDR3 reads CASSLDSFTANVLTF. The CDR3 DNA is TGTGCCAGCAGCTTGGACAGTTTCACCGCCAACGTCCTGACTTTC.